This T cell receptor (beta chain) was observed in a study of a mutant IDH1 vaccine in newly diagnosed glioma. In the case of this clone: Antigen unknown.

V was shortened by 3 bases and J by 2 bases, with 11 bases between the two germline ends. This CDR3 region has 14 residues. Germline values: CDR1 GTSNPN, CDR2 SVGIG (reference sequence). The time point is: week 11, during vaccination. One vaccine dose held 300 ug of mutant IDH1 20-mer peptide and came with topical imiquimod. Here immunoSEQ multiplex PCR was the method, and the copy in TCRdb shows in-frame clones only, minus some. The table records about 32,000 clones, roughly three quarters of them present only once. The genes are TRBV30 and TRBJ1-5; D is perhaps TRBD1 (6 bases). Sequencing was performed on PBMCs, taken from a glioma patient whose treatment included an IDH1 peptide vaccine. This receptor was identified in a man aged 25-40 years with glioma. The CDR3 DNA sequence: TGTGCCTGGAGCGGGGGGGCCGGCAATCAGCCCCAGCATTTT. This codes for CAWSGGAGNQPQHF.